One T cell receptor (beta chain) is described in this entry. With a J-beta primer mix and a sample-barcoded 5' primer, a second PCR ran roughly 6 to 11 cycles. TCRdb itself ran the 5' RACE reads through MiXCR, one entry per CDR3 protein. The sample has roughly 1.6 million distinct CDR3 sequences; approximately 32% are singletons. This specimen belongs to a study of blood T cells in healthy people across ages. The receptor was derived from a woman younger than 45 in good health. The sequenced material came from blood.

The CDR3 is CASTVIDGTSRTDTQYF. Written as DNA, the CDR3 is TGTGCCAGCACCGTGATCGATGGGACTAGCCGAACAGATACGCAGTATTTT. The chain carries TRBV6-2 or TRBV6-3 and TRBJ2-3; TRBD2 aligns across 9 bases. The CDR3 contains 17 residues. V lost 7 bases to trimming and J lost 3 bases; unmatched junction nucleotides: 14. CDR1 MNHEY and CDR2 SVGEGT come from the germline V gene.